These 28 T cell receptor beta chains share one sample of origin, sequenced in a study of shared clonotypes between healthy human individuals. This table comes from immunoSEQ multiplex PCR, and its TCRdb copy is limited to in-frame clones, with some not included. This sample carries about 1.5 million clones, approximately 98% of them seen once, and the ten largest clones take around 0.47%. The sequencing sample was made of naive CD4+ T cells sorted from blood. Stated subset: CD45RA+ positively selected. These receptors originate from a man aged 25-45 years in good health.

The chain joins TRBV7-2 to TRBJ2-7; D might be TRBD2 (7 bases). Per the germline V gene, CDR1 is SGHTA and CDR2 is FQGNSA. Trimming pared 6 bases from V and 2 bases from J, leaving 17 bases between. The CDR3 consists of 15 residues. The CDR3 region has the DNA TGTGCCAGCAGGGGAGGGGGGGCAGCACCCTACGAGCAGTACTTC. This codes for CASRGGGAAPYEQYF.

This chain links TRBV7-9 with TRBJ1-5; the D gene is possibly TRBD1 (6 bases). The V end lost 1 base, the J end lost 4 bases, and 8 bases lay between the germline ends. Germline CDR1 SEHNR, CDR2 FQNEAQ (reference sequence). CDR3 length: 14 amino acids. The CDR3 here is CASSLGDKNQPQHF. The CDR3 DNA reads TGTGCCAGCAGCTTAGGGGACAAAAATCAGCCCCAGCATTTT. Combining the CDR3 with reference TRBV7-9 and TRBJ1-5 gives the whole variable domain DTGVSQNPRHKITKRGQNVTFRCDPISEHNRLYWYRQTLGQGPEFLTYFQNEAQLEKSRLLSDRFSAERPKGSFSTLEIQRTEQGDSAMYLCASSLGDKNQPQHFGDGTRLSIL.

This clone was seen once. In DNA form, the CDR3 reads TGTGCCACCAGCAGCCCAGGGGGGGATACGCAGTATTTT. It translates to CATSSPGGDTQYF. This chain links TRBV15 with TRBJ2-3; D perhaps matches TRBD1 (7 bases). There are 13 residues in the CDR3. V was pared by 3 bases and J by 6 bases, with 10 bases between. The germline V gene has CDR1 LNHNV and CDR2 YYDKDF (reference sequence).

The rearrangement uses TRBV6-6 and TRBJ2-5; D unclear. The CDR3 has 11 amino acids. Trimming took 2 bases from V and 7 from J, leaving 5 bases between them. The germline gives CDR1 MNHNY, CDR2 SVGAGI (reference sequence). The CDR3 here is CASSYPGTQYF. In DNA form, the CDR3 reads TGTGCCAGCAGTTACCCCGGGACCCAGTACTTC.

The J gene is TRBJ2-1, the V gene TRBV6-1, with D perhaps matching TRBD2 (5 bases). CDR1 is MNHNS and CDR2 is SASEGT in the germline V gene. The V end lost 4 bases, the J end lost 0 bases, and 10 bases lay between the germline ends. The CDR3 contains 15 residues. The CDR3 is CASSGTSSSYNEQFF. CDR3 bases: TGTGCCAGCAGTGGGACTTCGAGCTCCTACAATGAGCAGTTCTTC.

The chain combines TRBV7-2 with TRBJ2-7; 11 bases are a match to TRBD2. Per the germline V gene, CDR1 is SGHTA and CDR2 is FQGNSA. With V trimmed by 4 bases and J by 9 bases, 11 bases remained unmatched. The CDR3 has 15 amino acids. DNA for the CDR3: TGTGCCAGCAGCTCGGGGACTAGCGGCTTTACTGTGCAGTACTTC. It codes for CASSSGTSGFTVQYF.

CDR3 nucleotides: TGTGCCACCTGCGAGACAGGGGCTTTCTTT. Translation: CATCETGAFF. V is TRBV6-6 and J is TRBJ1-1; 7 nucleotides align to TRBD1. J was trimmed by 11 bases and V by 10 bases; bases with no gene match: 7. CDR1 is MNHNY and CDR2 is SVGAGI in the germline V gene (reference sequence). There are 10 residues in the CDR3.

The chain has TRBV5-4 and TRBJ2-2, with D perhaps matching TRBD2 (6 bases). Trimming left V 8 bases short and J 5 bases short, with 22 bases between. This CDR3 comprises 16 residues. Germline lookup yields CDR1 SGHNT and CDR2 YYREEE (reference sequence). CDR3 nucleotide sequence: TGTGCCAGTACCCGGGGAGGCCGGGGGAGTACCGGGGAGCTGTTTTTT. Translation: CASTRGGRGSTGELFF.

V usage is TRBV5-1 and J usage is TRBJ2-1, with 13 bases matching TRBD2. After removal of 2 bases from V and 4 bases from J, the junction contained 6 bases not matched to a gene. From germline, CDR1 is SGHRS and CDR2 YFSETQ. The CDR3 has 17 amino acids. For the CDR3, the DNA is TGCGCCAGCAGCTTTCCGGGACTAGCGGGAACATACAATGAGCAGTTCTTC. Its protein product is CASSFPGLAGTYNEQFF.

The J gene is TRBJ2-1, the V gene TRBV7-7; no firm D call. Trimming stripped 4 bases from V and 0 bases from J, with 10 bases between. This CDR3 comprises 15 residues. Per germline, CDR1 SSHAT and CDR2 FNYEAQ (reference sequence). The CDR3 reads CASSSTLLSYNEQFF. CDR3 sequence (DNA): TGTGCCAGCAGCTCTACCCTTCTCTCCTACAATGAGCAGTTCTTC.

The chain uses TRBV5-5 and TRBJ2-1, with D maybe TRBD2 (6 bases). V lost 1 base and J lost 5, with 13 bases in between. Germline V lookup: CDR1 SGHKS, CDR2 YYEKEE (reference sequence). There are 15 residues in the CDR3. The CDR3 nucleotides read TGTGCCAGCAGCTTGACGGGAGACTTCCACAATGAGCAGTTCTTC. Residues: CASSLTGDFHNEQFF.

The CDR3 spells CASSGLDRGLSYEQYF. The CDR3 region has the DNA TGTGCCAGCAGCGGCCTGGACAGGGGGCTCTCCTACGAGCAGTACTTC. The V gene is TRBV7-9, the J gene TRBJ2-7; 11 bases are a match to TRBD1. This CDR3 contains 16 residues. Per the germline V gene, CDR1 is SEHNR and CDR2 is FQNEAQ (reference sequence). J was trimmed by 0 bases and V by 5 bases; bases with no gene match: 6.

The gene calls are TRBV29-1 and TRBJ2-7; 8 bases are shared with TRBD1. The CDR3 length is 12 residues. Germline loops: CDR1 SQVTM, CDR2 ANQGSEA. Germline trimming cut 7 bases from V and 4 bases from J; bases unmatched to any gene: 6. CDR3: CSAFTGGYEQYF. The CDR3 DNA is TGCAGCGCCTTTACAGGGGGATACGAGCAGTACTTC.

V is TRBV28 and J is TRBJ2-3, with 8 bases matching TRBD2. V trimming: 7 bases; J trimming: 13 bases; junction bases outside the gene matches: 10. Germline CDR1 reads MDHEN; CDR2 reads SYDVKM. The CDR3 extends over 12 amino acids. CDR3 bases: TGTGCCAGCAACTCGGGGGGGCCCGGGGAGTATTTT. This encodes CASNSGGPGEYF.

The chain combines TRBV5-8 with TRBJ2-5; either TRBD1 or TRBD2 may supply D (6 bases each). Germline assignment: CDR1 SGHTS and CDR2 YDEGEE. The length of the CDR3 is 11 residues. Trimming removed 10 bases from V and 6 bases from J, with 13 bases in between. CDR3 loop: CAGGLGKTQYF. In DNA form, the CDR3 reads TGTGCCGGGGGGCTTGGAAAGACCCAGTACTTC.

This chain uses TRBV7-2 with TRBJ2-5; 8 nucleotides agree with TRBD2. CDR1 is SGHTA, CDR2 FQGNSA, per germline. The ends lost 0 bases at V and 5 bases at J; junction bases unmatched: 5. The CDR3 consists of 15 residues. The CDR3 region is CASSLARGVAETQYF. CDR3 nucleotides: TGTGCCAGCAGCTTAGCGCGGGGGGTTGCGGAGACCCAGTACTTC.

The rearrangement uses TRBV7-6 and TRBJ1-5; the match to TRBD1 covers 8 bases. The CDR3 totals 14 residues. The germline V gene encodes CDR1 SGHVS and CDR2 FNYEAQ. V shed 3 bases, J shed 5 bases, and the junction held 3 bases outside the gene matches. For the CDR3, the DNA is TGTGCCAGCAGCTTCGACAGGGGTGATCAGCCCCAGCATTTT. As protein: CASSFDRGDQPQHF.

This chain uses TRBV28 with TRBJ2-5, with a tentative D call TRBD2 (6 bases). CDR1 is MDHEN and CDR2 is SYDVKM in the germline V gene. The length of the CDR3 is 16 residues. The V end lost 2 bases, the J end lost 0 bases, and 13 bases lay between the germline ends. The CDR3 region is CASSLLGTGYQETQYF. The CDR3, as DNA: TGTGCCAGCAGTTTACTCGGGACTGGGTACCAAGAGACCCAGTACTTC. The full variable domain, rest sourced from reference TRBV28 and TRBJ2-5, is DVKVTQSSRYLVKRTGEKVFLECVQDMDHENMFWYRQDPGLGLRLIYFSYDVKMKEKGDIPEGYSVSREKKERFSLILESASTNQTSMYLCASSLLGTGYQETQYFGPGTRLLVL.

The V call is TRBV10-3, the J call TRBJ1-5; no reliable D call. The CDR3 runs 14 residues. The germline gives CDR1 ENHRY, CDR2 SYGVKD. The V gene lost 8 bases and the J gene lost 4 bases, with 15 bases spanning the gap. The CDR3 nucleotides read TGTGCCATCGGAGGCGGAGAGGAAAATCAGCCCCAGCATTTT. This translates into CAIGGGEENQPQHF.

The J gene is TRBJ2-1, the V gene TRBV2; 7 nucleotides agree with TRBD1. The CDR3 loop spans 14 amino acids. Germline values: CDR1 SNHLY, CDR2 FYNNEI. Trimming cost V 9 bases and J 9 bases; bases outside gene matches: 14. The CDR3 sequence is CASKLDRWRTEQFF. CDR3 nucleotide sequence: TGTGCCAGTAAGCTGGACAGGTGGAGAACTGAGCAGTTCTTC.

This chain uses TRBV18 with TRBJ2-3, with 9 bases that match TRBD2. The V segment lost 1 base and the J segment 1 base; nucleotides outside the gene matches: 6. CDR3 size: 17 residues. The V gene's germline CDR1 is KGHSH and CDR2 LQKENI. The CDR3 DNA is TGTGCCAGCTCACCACTAGCTAGCGGGACACGCACAGATACGCAGTATTTT. Translation: CASSPLASGTRTDTQYF.

The rearrangement joins TRBV7-2 to TRBJ2-1, with D tentatively TRBD2 (5 bases). This CDR3 region has 14 residues. The germline CDR1 and CDR2 sequences are SGHTA and FQGNSA. V was clipped by 3 bases and J by 1 base, with 7 bases between them. CDR3 sequence: CASSFEGSYNEQFF. DNA of the CDR3: TGTGCCAGCAGCTTCGAGGGTTCCTACAATGAGCAGTTCTTC.

This clone was seen once. Other nucleotide sequences from this sample produce the same CDR3. The chain is built from TRBV18 and TRBJ1-5, with D perhaps matching TRBD1 (6 bases). Germline assignment: CDR1 KGHSH and CDR2 LQKENI. The V end lost 3 bases, the J end lost 0 bases, and 9 bases lay between the germline ends. The CDR3 loop spans 15 amino acids. The CDR3 sequence is CASSPGRGSNQPQHF. For the CDR3, the DNA is TGTGCCAGCTCACCGGGCAGGGGTAGCAATCAGCCCCAGCATTTT.

The rearrangement uses TRBV21-1 and TRBJ1-5. TRBV21-1 is classified as a pseudogene. This CDR3 is 15 amino acids long. The CDR3 loop is CAQVGGTYSNQPQHF. In nucleotides, the CDR3 is TGTGCCCAAGTGGGGGGGACTTATAGCAATCAGCCCCAGCATTTT.

This chain's CDR3 is CASLSGRGQPQHF. DNA for the CDR3: TGTGCCAGCCTATCGGGAAGGGGTCAGCCCCAGCATTTT. J is TRBJ1-5 and V is TRBV28; tentatively, D is TRBD1 (5 bases). V dropped 8 bases and J dropped 6 bases, with 14 bases sitting between them. CDR3 size: 13 residues. The germline gives CDR1 MDHEN, CDR2 SYDVKM.

The chain has TRBV13 and TRBJ2-1; 10 positions agree with TRBD2. This CDR3 has 17 residues. Trimming took 0 bases from V and 6 from J; bases not matched to a gene: 8. CDR1 and CDR2 (germline): PRHDT, FYEKMQ (reference sequence). Written as DNA, the CDR3 is TGTGCCAGCAGCTTAGGGGCTAGCGGGGGAGTAGTCAATGAGCAGTTCTTC. Translating gives CASSLGASGGVVNEQFF. The full variable domain, with the rest looked up from reference TRBV13 and TRBJ2-1, is AAGVIQSPRHLIKEKRETATLKCYPIPRHDTVYWYQQGPGQDPQFLISFYEKMQSDKGSIPDRFSAQQFSDYHSELNMSSLELGDSALYFCASSLGASGGVVNEQFFGPGTRLTVL.

This chain joins TRBV28 and TRBJ1-3, with D possibly being TRBD1 (6 bases). The V gene lost 4 bases and the J gene lost 4 bases, with 17 bases spanning the gap. The CDR3 length is 16 residues. The V gene's germline CDR1 is MDHEN and CDR2 SYDVKM. CDR3 sequence reads: CASSYRQVWGGNTIYF. CDR3 nucleotides: TGTGCCAGCAGTTATCGACAGGTATGGGGGGGAAACACCATATATTTT.

The CDR3 DNA sequence: TGTGCCAGCAGCTCGGGTCAGACAGGCTCTAACTCCACTGAAGCTTTCTTT. Translated, it gives CASSSGQTGSNSTEAFF. V gene TRBV7-3 combines with J gene TRBJ1-1; tentative D call: TRBD1 (6 bases). The V end lost 4 bases, the J end lost 4 bases, and 22 bases lay between the germline ends. This CDR3 region has 17 residues. Looked up from germline, CDR1 is SGHTA and CDR2 is FQGTGA.